The 14 T cell receptor beta chains listed next were all sequenced from one sample in a study of T-cell reconstitution after alpha-beta-depleted transplantation in children. Unique molecular identifiers were incorporated into the prepared TCRbeta library. TCRdb analysed the PCR reads with MiXCR anew, one entry per CDR3 protein. This table holds about 540,000 distinct CDR3 sequences, around 16% found once. This specimen consisted of PBMCs from the stem cell graft donor, obtained from the stem cell graft. The source of these receptors is a human donor who donated a stem cell graft to a child with acute lymphoblastic leukemia.

The CDR3 sequence is CSATWTGRQFF. CDR3 nucleotide sequence: TGCAGTGCTACGTGGACAGGGCGGCAGTTCTTC. This chain joins TRBV20-1 and TRBJ2-1; 8 nucleotides match TRBD1. From germline, CDR1 is DFQATT and CDR2 SNEGSKA (reference sequence). The CDR3 runs 11 residues. V gave up 4 bases and J gave up 12 bases; unmatched junction bases: 5.

This chain uses TRBV4-1 with TRBJ2-7, with 9 bases that match TRBD1. The CDR3 loop spans 18 amino acids. Germline values: CDR1 MGHRA, CDR2 YSYEKL. The V gene end was trimmed by 2 bases and the J gene end by 3 bases; junction bases not matched to a gene: 14. The CDR3 reads CASSQFQSRGQGGYEQYF. CDR3 in DNA: TGCGCCAGCAGCCAATTCCAATCACGGGGACAGGGAGGCTACGAGCAGTACTTC.

This clonotype was counted a few times. The chain joins TRBV2 to TRBJ2-3; 8 bases match TRBD1. This CDR3 spans 15 amino acids. Trimming cost V 9 bases and J 1 base; bases outside gene matches: 9. Germline CDR1 reads SNHLY; CDR2 reads FYNNEI. This CDR3 reads CARVAGTGGTDTQYF. Here the CDR3 DNA reads TGTGCCAGAGTGGCCGGGACAGGAGGCACAGATACGCAGTATTTT.

The J gene is TRBJ2-7, the V gene TRBV7-9; D may match TRBD1 or TRBD2 (5 bases each). Trimming took off 5 bases at V and 1 base at J, with 12 bases between the two ends. CDR3 size: 14 residues. From germline, CDR1 is SEHNR and CDR2 FQNEAQ (reference sequence). The CDR3 region has the DNA TGTGCCAGCAGCCACCGGGACCGGTCCTACGAGCAGTACTTC. This codes for CASSHRDRSYEQYF.

This clonotype was recorded a few times. V is TRBV9 and J is TRBJ2-7; D may be TRBD2 (5 bases). The V gene lost 0 bases and the J gene lost 2 bases, with 12 bases spanning the gap. CDR1 and CDR2 from the germline V gene are SGDLS and YYNGEE. The CDR3 loop spans 15 amino acids. The CDR3 loop reads CASSVGAGLTYEQYF. For the CDR3, the DNA is TGTGCCAGCAGCGTAGGGGCGGGCCTAACCTACGAGCAGTACTTC.

This clonotype was seen a few times. The chain carries TRBV20-1 and TRBJ2-1; 11 bases fit TRBD2. Germline V gene lookup returns CDR1 DFQATT and CDR2 SNEGSKA (reference sequence). The V gene end was trimmed by 5 bases and the J gene end by 4 bases; junction bases not matched to a gene: 4. The CDR3 is 14 amino acids. The CDR3 region is CSALTSGTYNEQFF. In DNA form, the CDR3 reads TGCAGTGCTCTGACTAGCGGGACGTACAATGAGCAGTTCTTC.

J is TRBJ2-2 and V is TRBV4-1; 7 bases agree with TRBD1. The CDR3 totals 12 residues. CDR1 and CDR2 from the germline V gene are MGHRA and YSYEKL. Losses at the gene ends were 7 bases for V and 7 bases for J; bases not matched to a gene: 3. The CDR3 DNA is TGCGCCAGCAAACACAGGGGCGGGGAGCTGTTTTTT. Its translation is CASKHRGGELFF.

A few counts support this clonotype. The chain combines TRBV18 with TRBJ1-1; 9 positions match TRBD1. The CDR3 has 16 amino acids. Trimming removed 2 bases from V and 4 bases from J; junction bases left unmatched: 8. Germline V gene sequence: CDR1 KGHSH, CDR2 LQKENI. The CDR3 bases are TGTGCCAGCTCACCAACCCCGATGACAGGGGGCACTGAAGCTTTCTTT. Translating it yields CASSPTPMTGGTEAFF. Drawing the rest from reference TRBV18 and TRBJ1-1, the complete variable domain is NAGVMQNPRHLVRRRGQEARLRCSPMKGHSHVYWYRQLPEEGLKFMVYLQKENIIDESGMPKERFSAEFPKEGPSILRIQQVVRGDSAAYFCASSPTPMTGGTEAFFGQGTRLTVV.

The chain is built from TRBV6-5 and TRBJ2-5; the match to TRBD1 covers 11 bases. CDR1 and CDR2 (germline): MNHEY, SVGAGI. V shed 5 bases and J 1 base; nucleotides not matched to a gene: 9. This CDR3 is built from 17 residues. This chain's CDR3 is CASSPIGTGGGQETQYF. The CDR3 DNA reads TGTGCCAGCAGTCCAATAGGGACAGGGGGTGGCCAAGAGACCCAGTACTTC.

A few counts support this clonotype. The genes are TRBV7-8 and TRBJ2-1, with TRBD1 matching 7 bases. V gave up 4 bases and J gave up 4 bases; unmatched junction bases: 4. Looked up from germline, CDR1 is SGHVS and CDR2 is FQNEAQ. The CDR3 is 14 residues long. In DNA form, the CDR3 reads TGTGCCAGCAGCTACCCGGGACAGTACAATGAGCAGTTCTTC. Protein: CASSYPGQYNEQFF.

This clonotype was detected a few times. This chain uses TRBV5-1 with TRBJ2-7, with 12 bases that match TRBD2. Germline CDR1 SGHRS, CDR2 YFSETQ. Trimming took 1 base from V and 5 from J; bases not matched to a gene: 7. The CDR3 loop spans 16 amino acids. The CDR3 here is CASSLTWTSGNNEQYF. The CDR3 nucleotides read TGCGCCAGCAGCTTGACCTGGACTAGCGGGAACAACGAGCAGTACTTC. Combining the CDR3 with reference TRBV5-1 and TRBJ2-7 gives the whole variable domain KAGVTQTPRYLIKTRGQQVTLSCSPISGHRSVSWYQQTPGQGLQFLFEYFSETQRNKGNFPGRFSGRQFSNSRSEMNVSTLELGDSALYLCASSLTWTSGNNEQYFGPGTRLTVT.

CDR3 residues: CASSLGGATDEKLFF. For the CDR3, the DNA is TGCGCCAGCAGCCTCGGGGGCGCGACCGATGAAAAACTGTTTTTT. This chain links TRBV4-1 with TRBJ1-4, with D possibly being TRBD1 (6 bases). Germline CDR1 and CDR2: MGHRA and YSYEKL. V shed 4 bases and J shed 6 bases, with 15 bases lying between them. This CDR3 has 15 residues.

The chain employs TRBV13 and TRBJ2-3; 10 bases agree with TRBD2. Germline values: CDR1 PRHDT, CDR2 FYEKMQ (reference sequence). V gave up 2 bases and J gave up 3 bases; unmatched junction bases: 2. The CDR3 is made up of 15 amino acids. The CDR3, as DNA: TGTGCCAGCAGCTTAAGGACTAGCGGTACAGATACGCAGTATTTT. Its protein product is CASSLRTSGTDTQYF.

This clonotype was observed a handful of times. V gene TRBV9 combines with J gene TRBJ1-2, with D maybe TRBD1 (5 bases). The V and J ends lost 5 bases and 6 bases respectively, with 17 bases between them. From germline, CDR1 is SGDLS and CDR2 YYNGEE. The CDR3 has 14 residues. The CDR3 sequence is CASSEGAVANGYTF. The CDR3 DNA sequence: TGTGCCAGCAGTGAAGGGGCAGTAGCAAATGGCTACACCTTC.